Included here is one TCR beta chain sequence, with context. Antigen: not known. These data originate in a study of T cell responses to AZD1222 COVID-19 vaccine. The method was immunoSEQ multiplex PCR; TCRdb's version includes in-frame clones alone and lacks a portion of them. The sample holds 130,000 to 150,000 clones; around 93% are singletons and the top ten take 1.5% to 2%. Study-wide findings and caveats: Possibly, clonal diversity was underestimated; donors were largely white British and included more females. Repertoire sampling was restricted to post-peak T cell response timepoints. At study baseline, merely over 5 AZD1222 recipients were seropositive. Unmutated regions of variants are reportedly targeted by nearly half of spike-specific TCRs.

The receptor's source is an adult in good health. The sequences come from peripheral blood, collected on day 0 of AZD1222 vaccination.

The CDR3 here is CASSLTGSTGELFF. CDR3 nucleotides: TGCGCCAGCAGCTTGACAGGGTCCACCGGGGAGCTGTTTTTT. The chain is built from TRBV5-1 and TRBJ2-2; a possible D gene is TRBD1 (6 bases). From germline, CDR1 is SGHRS and CDR2 YFSETQ. V was shortened by 1 base and J by 4 bases, with 8 bases between the two germline ends. The CDR3 totals 14 residues. Full variable domain (rest looked up from reference TRBV5-1 and TRBJ2-2): KAGVTQTPRYLIKTRGQQVTLSCSPISGHRSVSWYQQTPGQGLQFLFEYFSETQRNKGNFPGRFSGRQFSNSRSEMNVSTLELGDSALYLCASSLTGSTGELFFGEGSRLTVL.